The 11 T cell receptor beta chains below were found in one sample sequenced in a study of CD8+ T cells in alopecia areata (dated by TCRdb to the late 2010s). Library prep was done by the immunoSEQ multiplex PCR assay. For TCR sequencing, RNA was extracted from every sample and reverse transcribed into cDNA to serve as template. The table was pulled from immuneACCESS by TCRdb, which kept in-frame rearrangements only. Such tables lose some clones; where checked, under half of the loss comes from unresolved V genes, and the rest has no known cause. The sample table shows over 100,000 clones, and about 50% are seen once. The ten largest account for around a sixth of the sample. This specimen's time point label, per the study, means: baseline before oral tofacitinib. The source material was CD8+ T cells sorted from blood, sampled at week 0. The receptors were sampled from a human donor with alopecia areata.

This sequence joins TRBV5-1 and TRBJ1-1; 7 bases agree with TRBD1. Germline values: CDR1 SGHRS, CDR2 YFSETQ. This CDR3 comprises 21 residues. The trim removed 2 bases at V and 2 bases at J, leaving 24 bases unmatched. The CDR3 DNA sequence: TGCGCCAGCAGCTTAGGACGAACATTTCCCCGGGAGACAGGGCCCAACACTGAAGCTTTCTTT. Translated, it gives CASSLGRTFPRETGPNTEAFF.

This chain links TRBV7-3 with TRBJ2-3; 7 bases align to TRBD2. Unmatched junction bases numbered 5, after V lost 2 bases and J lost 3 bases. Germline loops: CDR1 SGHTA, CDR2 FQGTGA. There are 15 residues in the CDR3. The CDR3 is CASSLGTSATDTQYF. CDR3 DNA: TGTGCCAGCAGCTTAGGTACTAGCGCTACAGATACGCAGTATTTT. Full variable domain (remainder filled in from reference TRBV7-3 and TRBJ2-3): GAGVSQTPSNKVTEKGKYVELRCDPISGHTALYWYRQSLGQGPEFLIYFQGTGAADDSGLPNDRFFAVRPEGSVSTLKIQRTERGDSAVYLCASSLGTSATDTQYFGPGTRLTVL.

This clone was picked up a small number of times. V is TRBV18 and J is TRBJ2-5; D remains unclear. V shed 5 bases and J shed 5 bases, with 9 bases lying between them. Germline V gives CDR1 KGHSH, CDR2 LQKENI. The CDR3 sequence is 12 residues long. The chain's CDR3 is CASSGQAETQYF. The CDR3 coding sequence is TGTGCCAGCTCAGGCCAGGCGGAGACCCAGTACTTC. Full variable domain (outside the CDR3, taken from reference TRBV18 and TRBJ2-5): NAGVMQNPRHLVRRRGQEARLRCSPMKGHSHVYWYRQLPEEGLKFMVYLQKENIIDESGMPKERFSAEFPKEGPSILRIQQVVRGDSAAYFCASSGQAETQYFGPGTRLLVL.

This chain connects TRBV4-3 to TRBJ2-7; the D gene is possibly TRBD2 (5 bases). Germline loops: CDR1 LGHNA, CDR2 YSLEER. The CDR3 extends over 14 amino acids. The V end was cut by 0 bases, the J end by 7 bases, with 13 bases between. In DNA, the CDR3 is TGCGCCAGCAGCCAAGAAAGCGGCTTGGGGGAGCAGTACTTC. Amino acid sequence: CASSQESGLGEQYF.

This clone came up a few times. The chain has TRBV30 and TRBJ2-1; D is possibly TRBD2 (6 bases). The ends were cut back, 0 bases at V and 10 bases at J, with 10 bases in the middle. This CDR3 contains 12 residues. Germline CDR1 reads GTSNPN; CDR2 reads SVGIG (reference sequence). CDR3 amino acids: CAWSVRGLEQFF. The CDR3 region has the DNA TGTGCCTGGAGTGTAAGGGGACTGGAGCAGTTCTTC.

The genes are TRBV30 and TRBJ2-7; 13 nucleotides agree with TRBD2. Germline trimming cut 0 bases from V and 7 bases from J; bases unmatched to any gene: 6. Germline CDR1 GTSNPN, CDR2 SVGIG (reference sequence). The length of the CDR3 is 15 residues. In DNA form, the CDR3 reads TGTGCCTGGAGTGTACTAGCGGGGGGGCCCAATGAGCAGTACTTC. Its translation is CAWSVLAGGPNEQYF.

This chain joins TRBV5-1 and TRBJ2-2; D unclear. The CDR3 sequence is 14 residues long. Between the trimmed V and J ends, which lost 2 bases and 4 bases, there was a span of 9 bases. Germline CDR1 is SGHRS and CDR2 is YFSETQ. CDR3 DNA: TGCGCCAGCAGCTTCTTGACGACCACCGGGGAGCTGTTTTTT. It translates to CASSFLTTTGELFF.

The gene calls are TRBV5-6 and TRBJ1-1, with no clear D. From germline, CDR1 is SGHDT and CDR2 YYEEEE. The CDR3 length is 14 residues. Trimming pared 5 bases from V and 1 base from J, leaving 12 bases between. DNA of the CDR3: TGTGCCAGCAGTCACCTCGAGTGGAACACTGAAGCTTTCTTT. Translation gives CASSHLEWNTEAFF.

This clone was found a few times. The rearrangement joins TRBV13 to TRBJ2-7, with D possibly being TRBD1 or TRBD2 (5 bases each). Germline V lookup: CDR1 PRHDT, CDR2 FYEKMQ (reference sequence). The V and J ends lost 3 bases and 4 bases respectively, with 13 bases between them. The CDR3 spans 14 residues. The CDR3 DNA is TGTGCCAGCAGCTTCCCGGGACGGGAATACGAGCAGTACTTC. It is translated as CASSFPGREYEQYF.

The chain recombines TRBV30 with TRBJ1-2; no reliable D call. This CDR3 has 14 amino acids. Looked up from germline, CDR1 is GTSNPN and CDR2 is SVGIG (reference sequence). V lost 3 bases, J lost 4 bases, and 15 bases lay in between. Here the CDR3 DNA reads TGTGCCTGGAGAGGAGGGAGGAGGAGCTATGGCTACACCTTC. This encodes CAWRGGRRSYGYTF. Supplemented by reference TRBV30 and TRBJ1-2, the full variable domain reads SQTIHQWPATLVQPVGSPLSLECTVEGTSNPNLYWYRQAAGRGLQLLFYSVGIGQISSEVPQNLSASRPQDRQFILSSKKLLLSDSGFYLCAWRGGRRSYGYTFGSGTRLTVV.

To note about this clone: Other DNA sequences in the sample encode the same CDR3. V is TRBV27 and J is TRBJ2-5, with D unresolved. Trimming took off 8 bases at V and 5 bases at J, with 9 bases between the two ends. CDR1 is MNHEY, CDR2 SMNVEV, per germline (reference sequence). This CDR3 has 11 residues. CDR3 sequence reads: CASGVRETQYF. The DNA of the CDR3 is TGTGCCAGCGGGGTTCGGGAGACCCAGTACTTC.